This passage covers 14 T cell receptor beta chains from one sample sequenced in a study of T cell responses to AZD1222 COVID-19 vaccine. Some clones are missing from TCRdb's copy, which holds only in-frame ones; the method was immunoSEQ multiplex PCR. The sample lists roughly 120,000 clones; approximately 83% were seen once. This specimen consisted of peripheral blood, obtained on day 0 of AZD1222 vaccination. The source is an adult in good health.

The V gene is TRBV5-6, the J gene TRBJ2-7; 7 positions match TRBD1. CDR3 size: 15 residues. CDR1 and CDR2 (germline): SGHDT, YYEEEE. V was clipped by 4 bases and J by 7 bases; unmatched bases: 14. Here the CDR3 reads CASSLAQQGMREQYF. In nucleotides, the CDR3 is TGTGCCAGCAGCCTTGCCCAACAGGGGATGCGAGAGCAGTACTTC.

CDR3 DNA sequence: TGTGCCAGTAGTAGGGACTTCGGAGGCTCCTACAATGAGCAGTTCTTC. Its protein is CASSRDFGGSYNEQFF. The J gene is TRBJ2-1, the V gene TRBV19, with D possibly matching TRBD2 (6 bases). The CDR3 has 16 amino acids. The ends were cut back, 4 bases at V and 0 bases at J, with 13 bases in the middle. The V gene's germline CDR1 is LNHDA and CDR2 SQIVND (reference sequence).

V and J are TRBV19 and TRBJ2-1; 7 bases map to TRBD2. Germline-derived CDR1 and CDR2 are LNHDA and SQIVND (reference sequence). The CDR3 is made up of 15 amino acids. The V and J ends lost 7 bases and 0 bases, in that order; junction bases with no gene match: 6. The CDR3 spells CASMDGGSSYNEQFF. In DNA, the CDR3 is TGTGCCAGTATGGACGGGGGGAGCTCCTACAATGAGCAGTTCTTC.

This sequence joins TRBV6-5 and TRBJ1-2, with a weak D call TRBD1 (5 bases). The V and J ends lost 4 bases and 1 base respectively, with 13 bases between them. Per germline, CDR1 MNHEY and CDR2 SVGAGI. The CDR3 extends over 15 amino acids. The CDR3 region is CASSSPGRLNYGYTF. The CDR3 DNA follows: TGTGCCAGCAGTTCACCGGGACGGCTTAACTATGGCTACACCTTC.

This clone appeared a single time. The chain employs TRBV11-2 and TRBJ2-2; the D gene is possibly TRBD2 (6 bases). This CDR3 contains 16 residues. CDR1 is SGHAT, CDR2 FQNNGV, per germline. Trimming cost V 2 bases and J 0 bases, with 10 bases left between them. The CDR3 DNA follows: TGTGCCAGCAGCTTATGGCGGGGTCCGAACACCGGGGAGCTGTTTTTT. Amino acids: CASSLWRGPNTGELFF.

This chain uses TRBV19 with TRBJ2-7; the D gene is possibly TRBD1 (5 bases). The germline V gene has CDR1 LNHDA and CDR2 SQIVND (reference sequence). The CDR3 runs to 12 residues. V was trimmed by 4 bases and J by 4 bases, leaving 8 bases between them. The DNA of the CDR3 is TGTGCCAGTAGTAAAACAGGTTACGAGCAGTACTTC. It specifies CASSKTGYEQYF.

The genes are TRBV24-1 and TRBJ2-1; 8 positions match TRBD2. The CDR3 runs to 13 residues. V gave up 4 bases and J gave up 13 bases; unmatched junction bases: 8. Germline CDR1 and CDR2: KGHDR and SFDVKD. The DNA of the CDR3 is TGTGCCACCAGTGACCTCGATAGCGGGGAACAGTTCTTC. This encodes CATSDLDSGEQFF.

This chain joins TRBV27 and TRBJ1-1; the match to TRBD1 covers 8 bases. V shed 9 bases and J 0 bases; nucleotides not matched to a gene: 3. The CDR3 length is 13 residues. CDR1 is MNHEY and CDR2 is SMNVEV in the germline V gene (reference sequence). In DNA, the CDR3 is TGTGCCAGTCAGGGGGCTATGAACACTGAAGCTTTCTTT. Its protein product is CASQGAMNTEAFF.

The chain has TRBV6-1 and TRBJ2-3; D gene unclear. V lost 2 bases, J lost 6 bases, and 6 bases lay in between. The CDR3 runs 12 residues. Looked up from germline, CDR1 is MNHNS and CDR2 is SASEGT. The CDR3 region has the DNA TGTGCCAGCAGTGAATTTTCTGATACGCAGTATTTT. This encodes CASSEFSDTQYF.

This rearrangement joins TRBV7-5 to TRBJ1-1. TRBV7-5 is designated a pseudogene. This CDR3 region has 16 residues. This CDR3 is CVRSLRGGALNTEAFF. For the CDR3, the DNA is TGTGTCAGAAGCCTCCGGGGAGGCGCTTTGAACACTGAAGCTTTCTTT.

The V and J genes are TRBV19 and TRBJ2-7, with a weak D call TRBD1 (5 bases). Germline values: CDR1 LNHDA, CDR2 SQIVND (reference sequence). V was trimmed by 6 bases and J by 4 bases, leaving 13 bases between them. The CDR3 totals 13 residues. Here the CDR3 reads CASRKNQGYEQYF. As DNA, the CDR3 is TGTGCCAGTAGGAAAAATCAGGGTTACGAGCAGTACTTC.

V and J are TRBV11-2 and TRBJ1-1, with TRBD1 matching 7 bases. Looked up from germline, CDR1 is SGHAT and CDR2 is FQNNGV. The J segment lost 4 bases and the V segment lost 5 bases, leaving 13 bases of the junction unmatched. The CDR3 extends over 16 amino acids. The CDR3 is CASSRPPDRVGTEAFF. The CDR3 nucleotides read TGTGCCAGCAGCCGACCCCCCGACAGGGTCGGCACTGAAGCTTTCTTT.

The rearrangement uses TRBV4-2 and TRBJ1-1; D may be TRBD1 (6 bases). Germline V gives CDR1 LGHNA, CDR2 YNFKEQ. V was clipped by 0 bases and J by 2 bases, with 13 bases between them. The CDR3 runs 16 residues. The DNA for the CDR3 is TGTGCCAGCAGCCAAGACAGGTTTGGGACAAACACTGAAGCTTTCTTT. It translates to CASSQDRFGTNTEAFF.

V usage is TRBV18 and J usage is TRBJ2-1; 9 bases match TRBD2. This CDR3 is built from 15 residues. Germline assignment: CDR1 KGHSH and CDR2 LQKENI. V was clipped by 6 bases and J by 8 bases; unmatched bases: 11. CDR3 DNA sequence: TGTGCCAGCTCCCCCTGGCTAGCGGGAAAGGATGAGCAGTTCTTC. As protein: CASSPWLAGKDEQFF.